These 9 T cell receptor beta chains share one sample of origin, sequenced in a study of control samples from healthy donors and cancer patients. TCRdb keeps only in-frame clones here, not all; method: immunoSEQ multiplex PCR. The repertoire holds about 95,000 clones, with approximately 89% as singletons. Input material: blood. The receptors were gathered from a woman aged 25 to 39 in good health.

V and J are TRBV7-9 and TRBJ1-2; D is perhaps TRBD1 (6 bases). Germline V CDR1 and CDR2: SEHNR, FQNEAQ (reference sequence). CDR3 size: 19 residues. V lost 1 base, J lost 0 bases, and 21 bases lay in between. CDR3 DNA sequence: TGTGCCAGCAGCTTAGTTGGGGGCCCAGCCCCCGTAGCTAACTATGGCTACACCTTC. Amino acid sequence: CASSLVGGPAPVANYGYTF.

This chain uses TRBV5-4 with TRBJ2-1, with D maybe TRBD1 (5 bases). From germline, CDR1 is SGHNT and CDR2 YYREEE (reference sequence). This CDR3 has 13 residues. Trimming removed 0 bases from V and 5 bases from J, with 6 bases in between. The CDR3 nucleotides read TGTGCCAGCAGCTTGGCAGGGAACAATGAGCAGTTCTTC. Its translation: CASSLAGNNEQFF.

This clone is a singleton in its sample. CDR3 sequence: CSVGTGATNYGYTF. CDR3 bases: TGCAGCGTGGGGACAGGGGCGACCAACTATGGCTACACCTTC. The chain employs TRBV29-1 and TRBJ1-2; 10 bases are shared with TRBD1. CDR1 is SQVTM, CDR2 ANQGSEA, per germline. With V trimmed by 6 bases and J by 2 bases, 6 bases remained unmatched. The CDR3 loop spans 14 amino acids.

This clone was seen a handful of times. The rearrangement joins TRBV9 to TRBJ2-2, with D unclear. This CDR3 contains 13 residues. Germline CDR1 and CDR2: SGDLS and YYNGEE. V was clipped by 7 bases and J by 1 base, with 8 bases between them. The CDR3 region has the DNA TGTGCCAGCTGTTCAGGGAACACCGGGGAGCTGTTTTTT. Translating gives CASCSGNTGELFF.

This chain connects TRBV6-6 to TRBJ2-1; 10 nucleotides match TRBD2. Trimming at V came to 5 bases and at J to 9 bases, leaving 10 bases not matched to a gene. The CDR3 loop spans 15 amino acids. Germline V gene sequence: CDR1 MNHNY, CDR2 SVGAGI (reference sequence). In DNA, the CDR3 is TGTGCCAGCAGTCACGGCCTAGCGGGAGTCTCTGAGCAGTTCTTC. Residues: CASSHGLAGVSEQFF.

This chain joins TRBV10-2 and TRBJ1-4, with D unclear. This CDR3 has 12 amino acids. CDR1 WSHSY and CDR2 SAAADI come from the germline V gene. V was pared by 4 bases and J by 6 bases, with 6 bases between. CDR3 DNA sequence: TGCGCCAGCAGTGCCAATCATGAAAAACTGTTTTTT. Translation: CASSANHEKLFF.

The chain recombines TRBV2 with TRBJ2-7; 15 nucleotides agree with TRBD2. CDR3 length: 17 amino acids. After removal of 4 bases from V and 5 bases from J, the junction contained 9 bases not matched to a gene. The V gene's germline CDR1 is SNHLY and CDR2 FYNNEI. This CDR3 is CASSVGLAGGRLDEQYF. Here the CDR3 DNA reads TGTGCCAGCAGTGTCGGACTAGCGGGAGGGAGACTAGACGAGCAGTACTTC. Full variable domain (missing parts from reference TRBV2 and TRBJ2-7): EPEVTQTPSHQVTQMGQEVILRCVPISNHLYFYWYRQILGQKVEFLVSFYNNEISEKSEIFDDQFSVERPDGSNFTLKIRSTKLEDSAMYFCASSVGLAGGRLDEQYFGPGTRLTVT.

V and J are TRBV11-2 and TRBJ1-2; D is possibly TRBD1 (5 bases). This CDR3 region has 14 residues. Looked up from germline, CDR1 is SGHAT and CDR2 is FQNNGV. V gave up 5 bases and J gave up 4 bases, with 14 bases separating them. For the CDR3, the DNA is TGTGCCAGCAGCCCCAGGGACGGCAGCTATGGCTACACCTTC. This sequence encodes CASSPRDGSYGYTF.

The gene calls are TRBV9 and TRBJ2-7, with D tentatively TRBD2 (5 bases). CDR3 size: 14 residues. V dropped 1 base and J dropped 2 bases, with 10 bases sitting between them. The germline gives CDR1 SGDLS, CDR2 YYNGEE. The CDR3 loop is CASSVTPGTYEQYF. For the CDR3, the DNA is TGTGCCAGCAGCGTAACCCCGGGGACCTACGAGCAGTACTTC.